This entry describes one T cell receptor (beta chain). The source of the sample is a study of blood T cells in healthy people across ages. The CDR3 has 15 amino acids. The germline CDR1 and CDR2 sequences are MGHRA and YSYEKL. Between the trimmed V and J ends, which lost 7 bases and 0 bases, there was a span of 12 bases. For the second PCR, which ran for about 6 to 12 cycles, a sample-barcoded 5' primer and a J-beta primer mix were used. One entry per CDR3 protein, called by TCRdb with MiXCR from the 5' RACE reads. This sample yields fewer than 950,000 distinct CDR3 sequences, of which about 36% are seen a single time; 10% to 15% belongs to the top ten.

Sequencing input: blood. The TCR comes from a man younger than 30 in good health. The chain employs TRBV4-1 and TRBJ1-4; the D gene is possibly TRBD1 (5 bases). In DNA, the CDR3 is TGCGCCAGCAACCGGGGGGTAGCAACTAATGAAAAACTGTTTTTT. Translating gives CASNRGVATNEKLFF.